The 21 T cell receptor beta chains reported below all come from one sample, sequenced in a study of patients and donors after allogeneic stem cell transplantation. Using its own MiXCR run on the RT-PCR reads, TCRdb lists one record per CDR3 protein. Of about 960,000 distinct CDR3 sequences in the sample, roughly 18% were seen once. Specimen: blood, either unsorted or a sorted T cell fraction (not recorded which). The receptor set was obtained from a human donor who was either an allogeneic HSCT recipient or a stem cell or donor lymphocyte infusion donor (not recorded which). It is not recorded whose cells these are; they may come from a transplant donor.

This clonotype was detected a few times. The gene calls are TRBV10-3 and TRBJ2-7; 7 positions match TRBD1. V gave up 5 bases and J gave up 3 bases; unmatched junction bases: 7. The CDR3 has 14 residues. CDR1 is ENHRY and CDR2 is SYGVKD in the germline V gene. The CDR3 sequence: CAISPTTGYYEQYF. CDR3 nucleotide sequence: TGTGCCATCAGTCCCACGACAGGGTACTACGAGCAGTACTTC.

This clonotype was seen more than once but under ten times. The CDR3 sequence: CASRNPGDKFNEKLFF. CDR3 nucleotides: TGTGCCAGTCGAAACCCCGGGGATAAATTTAATGAAAAACTGTTTTTT. This chain links TRBV12-3 or TRBV12-4 with TRBJ1-4; D uncertain. The CDR3 runs to 16 residues. Trimming removed 9 bases at V and 4 bases at J, with 21 bases between.

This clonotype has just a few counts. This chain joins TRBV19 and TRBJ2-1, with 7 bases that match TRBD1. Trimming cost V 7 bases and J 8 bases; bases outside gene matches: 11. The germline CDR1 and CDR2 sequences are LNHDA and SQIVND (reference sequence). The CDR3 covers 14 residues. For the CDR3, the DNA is TGTGCCAGTAACCCTCGGGACAGAGATTATGAGCAGTTCTTC. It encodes CASNPRDRDYEQFF. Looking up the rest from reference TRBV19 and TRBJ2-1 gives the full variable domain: DGGITQSPKYLFRKEGQNVTLSCEQNLNHDAMYWYRQDPGQGLRLIYYSQIVNDFQKGDIAEGYSVSREKKESFPLTVTSAQKNPTAFYLCASNPRDRDYEQFFGPGTRLTVL.

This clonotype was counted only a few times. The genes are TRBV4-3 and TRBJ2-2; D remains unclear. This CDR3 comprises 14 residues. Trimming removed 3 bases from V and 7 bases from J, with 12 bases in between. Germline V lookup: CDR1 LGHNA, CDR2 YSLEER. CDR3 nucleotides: TGCGCCAGCAGCCACCCCCCACCCGGCGGGGAGCTGTTTTTT. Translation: CASSHPPPGGELFF.

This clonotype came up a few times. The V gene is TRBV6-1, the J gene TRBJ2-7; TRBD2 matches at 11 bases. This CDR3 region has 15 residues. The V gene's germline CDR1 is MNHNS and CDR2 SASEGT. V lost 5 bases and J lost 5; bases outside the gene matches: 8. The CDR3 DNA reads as TGTGCCAGCAGTCGTACTAGCGGGAGCAATAACGAGCAGTACTTC. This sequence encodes CASSRTSGSNNEQYF.

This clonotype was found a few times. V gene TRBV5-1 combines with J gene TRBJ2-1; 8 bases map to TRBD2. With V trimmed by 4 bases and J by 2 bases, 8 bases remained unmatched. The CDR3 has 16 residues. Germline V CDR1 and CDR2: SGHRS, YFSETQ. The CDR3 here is CASSESSGSPYNEQFF. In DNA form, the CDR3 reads TGCGCCAGCAGCGAGTCGAGCGGGAGCCCCTACAATGAGCAGTTCTTC.

The CDR3 here is CSARPVRSYNEQFF. CDR3 in DNA: TGCAGTGCTAGACCTGTACGCTCCTACAATGAGCAGTTCTTC. The chain has TRBV20-1 and TRBJ2-1, with D uncertain. Trimming took 2 bases from V and 0 from J, leaving 8 bases between them. The CDR3 contains 14 residues. Germline V gene sequence: CDR1 DFQATT, CDR2 SNEGSKA (reference sequence).

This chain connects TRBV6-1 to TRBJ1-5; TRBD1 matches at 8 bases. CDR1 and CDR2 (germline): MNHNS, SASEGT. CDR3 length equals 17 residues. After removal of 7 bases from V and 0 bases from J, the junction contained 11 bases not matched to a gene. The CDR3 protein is CASTKQGDGYSNQPQHF. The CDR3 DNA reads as TGTGCCAGCACCAAACAGGGGGACGGGTATAGCAATCAGCCCCAGCATTTT.

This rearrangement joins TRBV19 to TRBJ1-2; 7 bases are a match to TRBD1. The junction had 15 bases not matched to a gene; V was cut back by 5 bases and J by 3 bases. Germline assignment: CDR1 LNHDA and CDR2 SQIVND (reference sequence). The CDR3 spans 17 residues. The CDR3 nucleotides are TGTGCCAGTAGTTCCTCTCCGGGACAGTTTCCATACTATGGCTACACCTTC. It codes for CASSSSPGQFPYYGYTF.

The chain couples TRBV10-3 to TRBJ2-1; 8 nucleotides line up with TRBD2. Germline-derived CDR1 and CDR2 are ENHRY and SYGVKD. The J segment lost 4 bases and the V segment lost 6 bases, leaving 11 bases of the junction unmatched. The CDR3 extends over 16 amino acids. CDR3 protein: CAISSPSGGGYNEQFF. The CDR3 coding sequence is TGTGCCATCAGCTCCCCGTCCGGGGGGGGATACAATGAGCAGTTCTTC.

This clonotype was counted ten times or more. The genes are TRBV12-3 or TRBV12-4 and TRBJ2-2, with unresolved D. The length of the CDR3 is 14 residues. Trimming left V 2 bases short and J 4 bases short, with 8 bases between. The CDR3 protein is CASSLIGSTGELFF. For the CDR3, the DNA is TGTGCCAGCAGTTTAATCGGCAGCACCGGGGAGCTGTTTTTT.

CDR3 DNA: TGTGCCAGCAGTCGACAGACACTCGCTGGGAATTCACCCCTCCACTTT. It yields the protein CASSRQTLAGNSPLHF. The chain joins TRBV12-3 or TRBV12-4 to TRBJ1-6; tentative D call: TRBD1 (5 bases). V lost 5 bases and J 7 bases, leaving 18 bases between the germline ends. The CDR3 has 16 amino acids.

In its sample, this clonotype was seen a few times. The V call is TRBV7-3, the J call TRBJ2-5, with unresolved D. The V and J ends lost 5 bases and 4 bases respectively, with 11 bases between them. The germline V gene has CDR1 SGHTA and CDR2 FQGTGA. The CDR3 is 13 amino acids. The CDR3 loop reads CASSVERGETQYF. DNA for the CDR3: TGTGCCAGCAGCGTTGAGCGTGGAGAGACCCAGTACTTC.

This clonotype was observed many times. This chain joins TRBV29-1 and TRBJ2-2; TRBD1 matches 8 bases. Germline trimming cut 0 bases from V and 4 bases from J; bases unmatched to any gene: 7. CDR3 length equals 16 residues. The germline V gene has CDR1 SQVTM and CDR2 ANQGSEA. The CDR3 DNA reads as TGCAGCGTTGAAGAAGTAACAGGGGGTCGCACCGGGGAGCTGTTTTTT. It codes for CSVEEVTGGRTGELFF.

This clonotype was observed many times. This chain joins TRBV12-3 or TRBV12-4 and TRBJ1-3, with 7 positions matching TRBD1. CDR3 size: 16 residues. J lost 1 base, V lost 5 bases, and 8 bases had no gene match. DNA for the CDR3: TGTGCCAGCAGTCAACCCACAGGGGTATCTGGAAACACCATATATTTT. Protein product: CASSQPTGVSGNTIYF.

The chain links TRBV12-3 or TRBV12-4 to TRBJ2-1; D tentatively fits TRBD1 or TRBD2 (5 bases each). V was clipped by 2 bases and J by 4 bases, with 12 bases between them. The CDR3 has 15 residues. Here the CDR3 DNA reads TGTGCCAGCAGTTTAATCGGGGACCCTTACAATGAGCAGTTCTTC. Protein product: CASSLIGDPYNEQFF.

In DNA, the CDR3 is TGTGCCAGCAGTTTAGCCCTAGCGGTCCAAGAGACCCAGTACTTC. This gives the protein CASSLALAVQETQYF. The genes are TRBV12-3 or TRBV12-4 and TRBJ2-5; 7 positions match TRBD2. V lost 0 bases and J lost 1; bases outside the gene matches: 2. This CDR3 spans 15 amino acids.

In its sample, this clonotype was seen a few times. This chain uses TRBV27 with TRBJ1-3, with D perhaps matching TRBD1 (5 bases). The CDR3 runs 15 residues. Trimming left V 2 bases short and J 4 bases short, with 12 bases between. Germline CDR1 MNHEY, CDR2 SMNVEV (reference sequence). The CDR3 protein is CASSLGGSTGNTIYF. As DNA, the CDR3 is TGTGCCAGCAGTTTAGGGGGGTCTACCGGAAACACCATATATTTT.

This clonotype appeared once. This CDR3 reads CASSQGLSGSTGELFF. DNA for the CDR3: TGTGCCAGCAGCCAGGGTCTGAGCGGGTCCACCGGGGAGCTGTTTTTT. The chain employs TRBV3-1 and TRBJ2-2, with a tentative D call TRBD2 (6 bases). V shed 3 bases and J shed 4 bases, with 15 bases lying between them. The CDR3 runs to 16 residues. Germline V lookup: CDR1 LGHDT, CDR2 YNNKEL (reference sequence). The full variable domain, its missing parts supplied by reference TRBV3-1 and TRBJ2-2, is DTAVSQTPKYLVTQMGNDKSIKCEQNLGHDTMYWYKQDSKKFLKIMFSYNNKELIINETVPNRFSPKSPDKAHLNLHINSLELGDSAVYFCASSQGLSGSTGELFFGEGSRLTVL.

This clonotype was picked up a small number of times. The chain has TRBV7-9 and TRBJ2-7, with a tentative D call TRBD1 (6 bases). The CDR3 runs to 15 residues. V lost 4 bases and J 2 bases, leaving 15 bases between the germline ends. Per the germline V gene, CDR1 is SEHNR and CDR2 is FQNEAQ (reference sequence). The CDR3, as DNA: TGTGCCAGCAGCTCTTTAGGACAGCGAACCTACGAGCAGTACTTC. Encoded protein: CASSSLGQRTYEQYF.

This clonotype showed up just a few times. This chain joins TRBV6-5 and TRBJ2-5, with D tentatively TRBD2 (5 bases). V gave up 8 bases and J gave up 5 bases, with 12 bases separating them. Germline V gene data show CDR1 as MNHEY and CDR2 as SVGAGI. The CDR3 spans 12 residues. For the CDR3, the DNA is TGTGCCAGCGGGCGGACTCCGGAGACCCAGTACTTC. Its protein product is CASGRTPETQYF.